Below, 27 T cell receptor beta chains from the same sample are listed, as sequenced in a study of cytomegalovirus exposure and HLA in healthy donors. 13 Jbeta primers and 60 Vbeta primers were used for the PCR. Sequenced by immunoSEQ multiplex PCR; TCRdb stores in-frame clones only, minus some. The repertoire consists of about 160,000 clones, with 80% to 90% occurring once and the leading ten covering about 0.77%. Sequenced: PBMCs. The receptors originated from a woman aged 18-29 years in good health and CMV-seronegative.

The chain has TRBV7-9 and TRBJ1-1; no definite D call. CDR1 and CDR2 (germline): SEHNR, FQNEAQ (reference sequence). The CDR3 contains 13 residues. V was trimmed by 2 bases and J by 5 bases, leaving 9 bases between them. The DNA for the CDR3 is TGTGCCAGCAGCTTATCCGGTGATACTGAAGCTTTCTTT. This codes for CASSLSGDTEAFF.

Concerning this clone: Relative to the germline gene, one junction end is altered; a read error may explain this. This chain joins TRBV6-1 and TRBJ2-3, with D tentatively TRBD2 (6 bases). The length of the CDR3 is 15 residues. From germline, CDR1 is MNHNS and CDR2 SASEGT. The CDR3 region is CASSEPDRASDPWIF. CDR3 nucleotide sequence: TGTGCCAGCAGTGAACCCGACAGAGCTAGCGATCCTTGGATATTT.

The chain joins TRBV7-2 to TRBJ2-5, with TRBD2 matching 9 bases. The DNA end lines up better with TRBJ2-7; the J call may be wrong. The CDR3 sequence is 16 residues long. The germline V gene encodes CDR1 SGHTA and CDR2 FQGNSA. The CDR3 spells CASSIGLARVGSEQYF. CDR3 sequence (DNA): TGTGCCAGCAGCATAGGACTAGCGAGAGTAGGTAGCGAGCAGTACTTC.

The chain combines TRBV25-1 with TRBJ2-3; TRBD2 matches 7 bases. CDR1 and CDR2 (germline): MGHDK, SYGVNS. CDR3 length: 17 amino acids. J gave up 1 base and V 0 bases, and 7 bases lay outside the gene matches. The CDR3 is CASSEYQLADRTDTQYF. CDR3 in DNA: TGTGCCAGCAGTGAATATCAGCTAGCGGACCGCACAGATACGCAGTATTTT.

The chain is built from TRBV27 and TRBJ2-5; possibly TRBD1 for D (5 bases). The J call may be mistaken, given a closer DNA end match to TRBJ2-7. The CDR3 has 13 amino acids. The germline gives CDR1 MNHEY, CDR2 SMNVEV (reference sequence). The CDR3 coding sequence is TGTGCCAGCAGAACAGGTTCGTCCTACGAGCAGTACTTC. Its protein is CASRTGSSYEQYF.

This clone has more than one count but fewer than ten. V usage is TRBV11-2 and J usage is TRBJ2-2; the D is unclear. Trimming pared 5 bases from V and 6 bases from J, leaving 4 bases between. CDR1 is SGHAT and CDR2 is FQNNGV in the germline V gene. The CDR3 covers 11 residues. The CDR3 DNA is TGTGCCAGCAGCCGTGCCGGGGAGCTGTTTTTT. Translating gives CASSRAGELFF.

The chain has TRBV19 and TRBJ2-3; D is perhaps TRBD1 (6 bases). This CDR3 has 16 amino acids. CDR1 LNHDA and CDR2 SQIVND come from the germline V gene (reference sequence). Trimming cost V 5 bases and J 1 base, with 16 bases left between them. CDR3 nucleotides: TGTGCCAGTAGTGGGCGGTGGGGGCTCGGCACAGATACGCAGTATTTT. Protein: CASSGRWGLGTDTQYF.

V gene TRBV21-1 combines with J gene TRBJ1-1; the DNA was not compared with TRBD1, the D call given in the table. TRBV21-1 is described as a pseudogene. CDR3 length equals 15 residues. The DNA for the CDR3 is TGTGCCAGCAGCAGTGGGTCCGGACAGCAGGGTGAAGCTTTCTTT. Protein: CASSSGSGQQGEAFF.

The rearrangement uses TRBV28 and TRBJ2-1; 7 bases match TRBD2. V shed 4 bases and J 4 bases; nucleotides not matched to a gene: 7. The CDR3 length is 15 residues. Per the germline V gene, CDR1 is MDHEN and CDR2 is SYDVKM. CDR3 in amino acids: CASSWSGKMYNEQFF. The CDR3 bases are TGTGCCAGCAGTTGGAGCGGGAAAATGTACAATGAGCAGTTCTTC.

The CDR3 reads CASSSRLGTSNYEQYF. The DNA of the CDR3 is TGTGCCAGCAGCTCCCGTTTGGGGACTAGCAACTACGAGCAGTACTTC. The chain joins TRBV7-9 to TRBJ2-7, with 9 bases that match TRBD2. The ends lost 4 bases at V and 3 bases at J; junction bases unmatched: 10. CDR1 is SEHNR and CDR2 is FQNEAQ in the germline V gene (reference sequence). CDR3 size: 16 residues.

The rearrangement joins TRBV7-9 to TRBJ2-7; D is ambiguous. This CDR3 has 13 residues. Trimming removed 5 bases from V and 7 bases from J, with 15 bases in between. Germline CDR1 and CDR2: SEHNR and FQNEAQ (reference sequence). Here the CDR3 DNA reads TGTGCCAGCAGCCCAAGCGCTTCATTGGAGCAGTACTTC. This codes for CASSPSASLEQYF.

The chain combines TRBV7-8 with TRBJ2-7, with TRBD2 identical over 7 bases. V lost 4 bases, J lost 0 bases, and 15 bases stayed unmatched. CDR3 length: 18 residues. From germline, CDR1 is SGHVS and CDR2 FQNEAQ. The CDR3: CASSSKIAGTTSSYEQYF. The CDR3 bases are TGTGCCAGCAGCTCAAAAATAGCCGGGACTACCTCCTCCTACGAGCAGTACTTC.

This clone was seen more than once but under ten times. A junction end diverges from the germline sequence, so it may reflect a read error. Additional DNA sequences in this sample encode the identical CDR3. This rearrangement joins TRBV9 to TRBJ2-7; 9 positions agree with TRBD2. The germline V gene has CDR1 SGDLS and CDR2 YYNGEE. The CDR3 is 15 amino acids. CDR3 protein: CASSVEATSGYEQYF. In DNA, the CDR3 is TGCGCCAGCAGCGTAGAGGCGACTAGCGGTTACGAGCAGTACTTC.

The chain uses TRBV7-9 and TRBJ2-1; weak D call: TRBD2 (5 bases). This CDR3 comprises 12 residues. V was cut by 5 bases and J by 10 bases, with 12 bases left in between. Germline lookup yields CDR1 SEHNR and CDR2 FQNEAQ (reference sequence). The CDR3 sequence: CASSRELGEQFF. DNA for the CDR3: TGTGCCAGCAGCCGGGAATTGGGGGAGCAGTTCTTC.

This clone appeared a single time. This chain links TRBV28 with TRBJ1-3, with 7 bases matching TRBD1. Per the germline V gene, CDR1 is MDHEN and CDR2 is SYDVKM. Trimming removed 6 bases from V and 1 base from J; junction bases left unmatched: 3. The CDR3 runs 14 residues. This chain's CDR3 is CASSPTGSGNTIYF. DNA for the CDR3: TGTGCCAGCAGCCCGACAGGGTCTGGAAACACCATATATTTT. The entire variable domain, with the rest obtained from reference TRBV28 and TRBJ1-3, is as follows: DVKVTQSSRYLVKRTGEKVFLECVQDMDHENMFWYRQDPGLGLRLIYFSYDVKMKEKGDIPEGYSVSREKKERFSLILESASTNQTSMYLCASSPTGSGNTIYFGEGSWLTVV.

Only a few counts were recorded for this clone. The gene calls are TRBV18 and TRBJ2-3; D gene unclear. The V and J ends lost 3 bases and 3 bases respectively, with 4 bases between them. CDR1 and CDR2 (germline): KGHSH, LQKENI. This CDR3 is built from 12 residues. CDR3 nucleotide sequence: TGTGCCAGCTCACCGGAGACAGATACGCAGTATTTT. Encoded protein: CASSPETDTQYF.

The chain carries TRBV4-1 and TRBJ2-3, with 11 bases aligning to TRBD2. CDR3 length: 16 residues. Germline V gene data show CDR1 as MGHRA and CDR2 as YSYEKL. Trimming removed 4 bases from V and 6 bases from J; junction bases left unmatched: 9. The CDR3 loop reads CASSPVAGGPYDTQYF. CDR3 DNA: TGCGCCAGCAGCCCGGTAGCGGGAGGGCCTTATGATACGCAGTATTTT.

J is TRBJ1-2 and V is TRBV28; a possible D gene is TRBD1 (6 bases). CDR1 MDHEN and CDR2 SYDVKM come from the germline V gene. V gave up 6 bases and J gave up 4 bases, with 15 bases separating them. The CDR3 has 14 residues. As DNA, the CDR3 is TGTGCCAGCAGAACCCCAGGGGCCACCTATGGCTACACCTTC. Translated: CASRTPGATYGYTF.

This chain connects TRBV30 to TRBJ2-1, with TRBD2 identical over 9 bases. Germline trimming cut 6 bases from V and 7 bases from J; bases unmatched to any gene: 16. This CDR3 comprises 16 residues. The germline V gene encodes CDR1 GTSNPN and CDR2 SVGIG (reference sequence). CDR3 amino acids: CACRYTIAGVSNEQFF. CDR3 nucleotides: TGTGCCTGCCGTTACACTATAGCGGGAGTGAGTAATGAGCAGTTCTTC.

The rearrangement uses TRBV11-2 and TRBJ2-5; D is unresolved. V was trimmed by 8 bases and J by 7 bases, leaving 8 bases between them. This CDR3 is 10 amino acids long. Germline V gene sequence: CDR1 SGHAT, CDR2 FQNNGV. CDR3 DNA: TGTGCCAGCGCACGAGGGACCCAGTACTTC. This gives the protein CASARGTQYF.

This clone was picked up a small number of times. This rearrangement joins TRBV6-5 to TRBJ2-1; the match to TRBD2 covers 8 bases. Germline V gene sequence: CDR1 MNHEY, CDR2 SVGAGI. The CDR3 is 16 residues long. Unmatched junction bases numbered 9, after V lost 0 bases and J lost 8 bases. Here the CDR3 DNA reads TGTGCCAGCAGTTACTCTCGGCTAGCGGGTGGGGATGAGCAGTTCTTC. It is translated as CASSYSRLAGGDEQFF.

The chain employs TRBV11-3 and TRBJ1-1; D gene unclear. There are 14 residues in the CDR3. Trimming removed 1 base from V and 3 bases from J, with 9 bases in between. Germline CDR1 is SGHNT and CDR2 is YENEEA. The CDR3 sequence: CASSLVNRDTEAFF. CDR3 DNA sequence: TGTGCCAGCAGCTTAGTGAACCGGGACACTGAAGCTTTCTTT.

This chain uses TRBV30 with TRBJ2-6, with 9 bases lining up with TRBD1. The germline gives CDR1 GTSNPN, CDR2 SVGIG (reference sequence). The CDR3 is 17 amino acids. Trimming cost V 8 bases and J 1 base; bases outside gene matches: 12. The CDR3: CAGLRDRDSSGANVLTF. DNA for the CDR3: TGTGCCGGCCTCCGGGACAGGGATTCATCTGGGGCCAACGTCCTGACTTTC.

The rearrangement joins TRBV6-5 to TRBJ1-1, with 8 bases matching TRBD1. J gave up 2 bases and V 2 bases, and 4 bases lay outside the gene matches. The CDR3 totals 15 residues. Germline V gene lookup returns CDR1 MNHEY and CDR2 SVGAGI. The CDR3 is CASSYLDRVNTEAFF. The CDR3 DNA is TGTGCCAGCAGTTACCTGGACAGGGTAAACACTGAAGCTTTCTTT.

This chain connects TRBV4-2 to TRBJ1-1, with D possibly being TRBD1 (6 bases). V was shortened by 3 bases and J by 2 bases, with 13 bases between the two germline ends. Germline V gene data show CDR1 as LGHNA and CDR2 as YNFKEQ. This CDR3 comprises 15 residues. CDR3 loop: CASSQTGQPNTEAFF. In DNA, the CDR3 is TGTGCCAGCAGCCAGACCGGACAGCCCAACACTGAAGCTTTCTTT.

V is TRBV7-2 and J is TRBJ2-1, with D maybe TRBD2 (5 bases). Germline CDR1 reads SGHTA; CDR2 reads FQGNSA. The CDR3 runs 14 residues. V was trimmed by 5 bases and J by 0 bases, leaving 8 bases between them. The CDR3 is CASSGESSYNEQFF. In DNA, the CDR3 is TGTGCCAGCAGCGGGGAGAGCTCCTACAATGAGCAGTTCTTC.

The chain links TRBV25-1 to TRBJ2-2; possible D gene TRBD2, 5 bases. V was trimmed by 6 bases and J by 7 bases, leaving 12 bases between them. The CDR3 extends over 13 amino acids. Germline V lookup: CDR1 MGHDK, CDR2 SYGVNS. CDR3 loop: CASRRTRGGELFF. The CDR3 nucleotides read TGTGCCAGCAGACGGACCCGGGGCGGGGAGCTGTTTTTT.